The present TCR beta chain was sequenced within a study of T cells in Graves' hyperthyroidism and ophthalmopathy. Using RNA transcripts as the source, TCR beta CDR3 regions were amplified. RT-PCR in the first round (using the HTBI primer set) targeted the TCR CDR3. TCRdb passed the multiplex PCR reads through MiXCR, listing each CDR3 protein once. This sample yields approximately 320,000 distinct CDR3 sequences, of which roughly 17% are seen a single time; around 33% belongs to the top ten. This clonotype was seen many times. The material sequenced was blood. The source of this sequence is a man aged 25 to 40 with Graves' hyperthyroidism.

The CDR3: CATTLYGGTEAFF. The CDR3 bases are TGTGCCACCACCCTCTATGGGGGCACTGAAGCTTTCTTT. J is TRBJ1-1 and V is TRBV12-3 or TRBV12-4, with a tentative D call TRBD1 (5 bases). The CDR3 is 13 residues long. V lost 10 bases and J lost 4, with 16 bases in between.